This passage covers 24 T cell receptor beta chains from one sample sequenced in a study of T cells after yellow fever vaccination. A single record per CDR3 protein comes from TCRdb applying MiXCR to the 5' RACE reads. Among 620,000 or so distinct CDR3 sequences, approximately 16% were seen once, and the ten largest hold roughly 17%. The sequencing here drew on PBMCs, taken around 5 days after the first yellow fever vaccination. These receptor sequences come from a man aged 18 to 35 who received the YFV17D yellow fever vaccine.

The rearrangement uses TRBV29-1 and TRBJ2-1, with TRBD2 matching 7 bases. The V and J ends lost 5 bases and 6 bases, in that order; junction bases with no gene match: 4. The CDR3 loop spans 12 amino acids. Per germline, CDR1 SQVTM and CDR2 ANQGSEA. Here the CDR3 DNA reads TGCAGCGTTCGCAGGGAGGGCAATGAGCAGTTCTTC. It yields the protein CSVRREGNEQFF.

This clonotype was seen many times. This chain joins TRBV9 and TRBJ2-7; either TRBD1 or TRBD2 may fit D (5 bases each). Looked up from germline, CDR1 is SGDLS and CDR2 is YYNGEE. V lost 1 base, J lost 2 bases, and 10 bases lay in between. The length of the CDR3 is 14 residues. The CDR3: CASSVRDGTYEQYF. Here the CDR3 DNA reads TGTGCCAGCAGCGTACGGGACGGGACCTACGAGCAGTACTTC.

This clonotype has just a few counts. The V and J genes are TRBV7-8 and TRBJ2-1; TRBD2 is a possible D gene (5 bases). V was pared by 3 bases and J by 8 bases, with 14 bases between. Germline CDR1 SGHVS, CDR2 FQNEAQ. The CDR3 covers 14 residues. CDR3: CASSLTGFHDEQFF. The CDR3 DNA sequence: TGTGCCAGCAGCTTGACGGGGTTCCACGATGAGCAGTTCTTC.

A remark on this clonotype: A much larger clone lies one base from this, so it may be a read error. J is TRBJ2-1 and V is TRBV6-5; D is unclear. The germline V gene has CDR1 MNHEY and CDR2 SVGAGI. V lost 10 bases and J lost 7, with 14 bases in between. There are 12 residues in the CDR3. The CDR3 protein is CATGPPGNEQFF. DNA for the CDR3: TGTGCCACCGGCCCCCCCGGAAATGAGCAGTTCTTC.

J is TRBJ2-1 and V is TRBV2; 7 positions agree with TRBD2. The CDR3 length is 13 residues. V lost 7 bases, J lost 6 bases, and 6 bases stayed unmatched. CDR1 is SNHLY and CDR2 is FYNNEI in the germline V gene. The CDR3 sequence: CASTAGVGNEQFF. The DNA for the CDR3 is TGTGCCAGCACCGCGGGGGTCGGCAATGAGCAGTTCTTC.

The gene calls are TRBV5-4 and TRBJ1-4; TRBD1 aligns across 8 bases. Germline assignment: CDR1 SGHNT and CDR2 YYREEE (reference sequence). The V and J ends lost 0 bases and 8 bases, in that order; junction bases with no gene match: 18. The CDR3 is 19 amino acids. The CDR3 is CASSLALDRGEAYVEKLFF. In nucleotides, the CDR3 is TGTGCCAGCAGCTTGGCCCTCGACAGGGGAGAGGCCTACGTCGAAAAACTGTTTTTT.

This clonotype was counted only a few times. This chain connects TRBV7-9 to TRBJ2-7; D is uncertain. V gave up 5 bases and J gave up 5 bases, with 10 bases separating them. This CDR3 is 12 amino acids long. The germline gives CDR1 SEHNR, CDR2 FQNEAQ (reference sequence). CDR3 residues: CASSPHYHEQYF. The CDR3 nucleotides read TGTGCCAGCAGCCCGCACTACCACGAGCAGTACTTC.

Only a few counts were recorded for this clonotype. The chain recombines TRBV4-3 with TRBJ2-1; TRBD1 matches 10 bases. V gave up 4 bases and J gave up 7 bases; unmatched junction bases: 13. Germline values: CDR1 LGHNA, CDR2 YSLEER. This CDR3 has 17 amino acids. This CDR3 is CASSPSRGTGAENEQFF. As DNA, the CDR3 is TGCGCCAGCAGCCCCTCCAGGGGGACAGGGGCAGAAAATGAGCAGTTCTTC.

This clonotype was detected many times. The CDR3 protein is CASSLALGPATQETQYF. CDR3 sequence (DNA): TGCGCCAGCAGCTTGGCACTAGGACCGGCGACACAAGAGACCCAGTACTTC. The chain joins TRBV5-1 to TRBJ2-5, with a tentative D call TRBD2 (5 bases). CDR3 length: 17 amino acids. CDR1 SGHRS and CDR2 YFSETQ come from the germline V gene. Trimming took 0 bases from V and 2 from J, leaving 17 bases between them.

In its sample, this clonotype was seen a few times. The V and J genes are TRBV5-1 and TRBJ1-1; no clear D. The V gene's germline CDR1 is SGHRS and CDR2 YFSETQ. The CDR3 covers 15 residues. Trimming stripped 0 bases from V and 4 bases from J, with 13 bases between. In nucleotides, the CDR3 is TGCGCCAGCAGCTTGGAGTTTGGGGTAGGCACTGAAGCTTTCTTT. Translation: CASSLEFGVGTEAFF.

This clonotype has more than one count but fewer than ten. The chain employs TRBV5-4 and TRBJ2-5; D is uncertain. V gave up 4 bases and J gave up 2 bases, with 15 bases separating them. Germline lookup yields CDR1 SGHNT and CDR2 YYREEE (reference sequence). CDR3 length: 15 amino acids. CDR3 in DNA: TGTGCCAGCAGCCGGACCGTCCTCTTACAAGAGACCCAGTACTTC. It encodes CASSRTVLLQETQYF.

This clonotype was found a few times. This chain uses TRBV4-3 with TRBJ2-2, with a weak D call TRBD1 (6 bases). This CDR3 comprises 15 residues. Germline V lookup: CDR1 LGHNA, CDR2 YSLEER. The ends were cut back, 3 bases at V and 5 bases at J, with 13 bases in the middle. The CDR3 protein is CASSHKKGGTGELFF. DNA of the CDR3: TGCGCCAGCAGCCACAAAAAAGGGGGAACCGGGGAGCTGTTTTTT.

The chain employs TRBV27 and TRBJ1-5; the match to TRBD1 covers 11 bases. CDR1 MNHEY and CDR2 SMNVEV come from the germline V gene (reference sequence). CDR3 length equals 16 residues. V gave up 5 bases and J gave up 6 bases; unmatched junction bases: 9. The chain's CDR3 is CASSPWTGGSRQPQHF. CDR3 coding DNA: TGTGCCAGCAGTCCTTGGACAGGGGGCTCTCGTCAGCCCCAGCATTTT.

The chain links TRBV5-6 to TRBJ2-6; D is undetermined. V was clipped by 4 bases and J by 1 base, with 9 bases between them. Germline CDR1 reads SGHDT; CDR2 reads YYEEEE. The CDR3 contains 15 residues. Here the CDR3 reads CASSRRESGANVLTF. The CDR3 bases are TGTGCCAGCAGCCGCAGAGAGTCTGGGGCCAACGTCCTGACTTTC.

This chain connects TRBV27 to TRBJ1-5; possible D gene TRBD1, 6 bases. CDR1 and CDR2 (germline): MNHEY, SMNVEV (reference sequence). The V gene lost 5 bases and the J gene lost 8 bases, with 19 bases spanning the gap. This CDR3 is 15 amino acids long. CDR3 bases: TGTGCCAGCAGTCTTACCGGGGGGCGCGGGGAGCCCCAGCATTTT. Translation: CASSLTGGRGEPQHF.

V usage is TRBV13 and J usage is TRBJ2-7; a possible D gene is TRBD1 (5 bases). The germline V gene has CDR1 PRHDT and CDR2 FYEKMQ (reference sequence). Trimming stripped 2 bases from V and 5 bases from J, with 10 bases between. The CDR3 totals 13 residues. The DNA for the CDR3 is TGTGCCAGCAGCTTATGGGGCAGTAACGAGCAGTACTTC. Its protein is CASSLWGSNEQYF.

The chain links TRBV5-1 to TRBJ1-5; D not resolved. Germline V lookup: CDR1 SGHRS, CDR2 YFSETQ. This CDR3 is built from 14 residues. V was pared by 0 bases and J by 9 bases, with 13 bases between. CDR3 in DNA: TGCGCCAGCAGCTTGGGGCCAATGAAAGGGCCCCAGCATTTT. Its translation is CASSLGPMKGPQHF.

This clonotype was detected ten times or more. This chain's CDR3 is CASIEGSGTGELFF. The CDR3 bases are TGCGCCAGCATCGAGGGCAGTGGGACCGGGGAGCTGTTTTTT. The rearrangement joins TRBV5-1 to TRBJ2-2; weak D call: TRBD2 (5 bases). Germline CDR1 is SGHRS and CDR2 is YFSETQ. Trimming removed 6 bases from V and 5 bases from J, with 14 bases in between. The CDR3 is 14 amino acids.

The CDR3 nucleotides read TGTGCCAGCACCTCCCACCGGGACAGGGGGCACGAGCAGTACTTC. Translation: CASTSHRDRGHEQYF. The rearrangement joins TRBV7-2 to TRBJ2-7; 12 nucleotides line up with TRBD1. After removal of 7 bases from V and 5 bases from J, the junction contained 9 bases not matched to a gene. This CDR3 region has 15 residues. From germline, CDR1 is SGHTA and CDR2 FQGNSA. Full variable domain (remainder filled in from reference TRBV7-2 and TRBJ2-7): GAGVSQSPSNKVTEKGKDVELRCDPISGHTALYWYRQSLGQGLEFLIYFQGNSAPDKSGLPSDRFSAERTGGSVSTLTIQRTQQEDSAVYLCASTSHRDRGHEQYFGPGTRLTVT.

The chain carries TRBV3-1 and TRBJ1-2, with 9 bases identical to TRBD1. The J segment lost 4 bases and the V segment lost 4 bases, leaving 10 bases of the junction unmatched. The CDR3 loop spans 16 amino acids. The V gene's germline CDR1 is LGHDT and CDR2 YNNKEL (reference sequence). The CDR3 is CASSLTQGARFYGYTF. The CDR3 DNA is TGTGCCAGCAGCCTAACACAGGGGGCGCGGTTCTATGGCTACACCTTC.

This clonotype was seen a few times. This rearrangement joins TRBV12-3 or TRBV12-4 to TRBJ2-3; TRBD2 aligns across 14 bases. The CDR3 totals 16 residues. V was pared by 7 bases and J by 4 bases, with 7 bases of the junction left unmatched. CDR3 sequence reads: CASIAGTSGGSDTQYF. CDR3 nucleotides: TGTGCCAGCATCGCCGGGACTAGCGGGGGTTCAGATACGCAGTATTTT.

The table lists this clonotype with a few counts. The chain uses TRBV5-1 and TRBJ2-7; either TRBD1 or TRBD2 may supply D (5 bases each). Germline CDR1 and CDR2: SGHRS and YFSETQ. Trimming removed 2 bases at V and 2 bases at J, with 14 bases between. CDR3 size: 15 residues. The CDR3 coding sequence is TGCGCCAGCAGCTTAATCAGGGACCGAACCTACGAGCAGTACTTC. Its translation: CASSLIRDRTYEQYF.

The gene calls are TRBV4-3 and TRBJ1-6; perhaps TRBD1 as D (5 bases). Trimming shortened V by 0 bases and J by 9 bases, and 6 bases separated the two germline ends. There are 13 residues in the CDR3. From germline, CDR1 is LGHNA and CDR2 YSLEER. The CDR3 is CASSQEGRSPLHF. The CDR3 DNA reads TGCGCCAGCAGCCAAGAGGGACGTTCACCCCTCCACTTT.

This clonotype was recorded a few times. The chain is built from TRBV3-1 and TRBJ2-1; 7 positions match TRBD1. With V trimmed by 4 bases and J by 0 bases, 9 bases remained unmatched. Germline CDR1 and CDR2: LGHDT and YNNKEL (reference sequence). This CDR3 is 17 amino acids long. The CDR3 region is CASSPGQALDSYNEQFF. The CDR3 bases are TGTGCCAGCAGCCCCGGACAGGCTTTAGACTCCTACAATGAGCAGTTCTTC.